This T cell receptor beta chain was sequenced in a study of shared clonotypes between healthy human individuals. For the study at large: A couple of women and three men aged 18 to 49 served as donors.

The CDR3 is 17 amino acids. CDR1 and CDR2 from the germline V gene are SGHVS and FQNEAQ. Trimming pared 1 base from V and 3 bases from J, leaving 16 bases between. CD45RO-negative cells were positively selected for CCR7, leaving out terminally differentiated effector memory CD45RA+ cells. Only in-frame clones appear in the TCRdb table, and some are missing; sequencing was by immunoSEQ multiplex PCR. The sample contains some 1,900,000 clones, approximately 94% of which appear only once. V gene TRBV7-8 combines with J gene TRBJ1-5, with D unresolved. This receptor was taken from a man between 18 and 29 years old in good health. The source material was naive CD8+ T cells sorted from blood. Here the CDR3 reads CASSLEFGRGPNQPQHF. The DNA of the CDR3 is TGTGCCAGCAGCTTAGAGTTTGGGCGGGGTCCCAATCAGCCCCAGCATTTT.